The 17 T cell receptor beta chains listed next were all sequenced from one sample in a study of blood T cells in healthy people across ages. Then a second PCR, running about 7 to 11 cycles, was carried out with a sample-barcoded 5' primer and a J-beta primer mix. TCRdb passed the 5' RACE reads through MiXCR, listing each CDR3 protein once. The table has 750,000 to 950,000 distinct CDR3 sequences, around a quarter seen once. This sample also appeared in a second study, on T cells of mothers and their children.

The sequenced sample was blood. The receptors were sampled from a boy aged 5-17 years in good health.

CDR3 protein: CASSDRGSGELFF. CDR3 DNA: TGTGCCAGCAGTGACAGGGGGTCCGGGGAGCTGTTTTTT. J is TRBJ2-2 and V is TRBV2; TRBD1 matches at 7 bases. The CDR3 contains 13 residues. Germline V lookup: CDR1 SNHLY, CDR2 FYNNEI. Trimming removed 3 bases from V and 6 bases from J; junction bases left unmatched: 1.

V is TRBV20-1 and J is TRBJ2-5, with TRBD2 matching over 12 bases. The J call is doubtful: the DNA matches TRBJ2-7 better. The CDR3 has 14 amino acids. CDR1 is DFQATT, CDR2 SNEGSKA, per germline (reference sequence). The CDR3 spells CSAATSGRGYEQYF. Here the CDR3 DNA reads TGCAGTGCTGCGACTAGCGGGAGAGGCTACGAGCAGTACTTC.

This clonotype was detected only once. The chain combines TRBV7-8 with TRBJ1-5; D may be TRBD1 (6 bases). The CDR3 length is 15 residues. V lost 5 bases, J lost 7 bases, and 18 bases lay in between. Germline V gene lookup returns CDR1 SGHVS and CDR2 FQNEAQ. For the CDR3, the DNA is TGTGCCAGCAGCCGAATCGGGGAAGGGGGGCAGCCCCAGCATTTT. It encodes CASSRIGEGGQPQHF. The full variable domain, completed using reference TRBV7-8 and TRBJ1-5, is GAGVSQSPRYKVAKRGQDVALRCDPISGHVSLFWYQQALGQGPEFLTYFQNEAQLDKSGLPSDRFFAERPEGSVSTLKIQRTQQEDSAVYLCASSRIGEGGQPQHFGDGTRLSIL.

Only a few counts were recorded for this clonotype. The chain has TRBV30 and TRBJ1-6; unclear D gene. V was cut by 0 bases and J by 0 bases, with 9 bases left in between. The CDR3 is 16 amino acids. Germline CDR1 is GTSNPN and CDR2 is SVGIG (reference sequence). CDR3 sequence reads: CAWSVRAGSYNSPLHF. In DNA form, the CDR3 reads TGTGCCTGGAGTGTACGGGCGGGCTCCTATAATTCACCCCTCCACTTT.

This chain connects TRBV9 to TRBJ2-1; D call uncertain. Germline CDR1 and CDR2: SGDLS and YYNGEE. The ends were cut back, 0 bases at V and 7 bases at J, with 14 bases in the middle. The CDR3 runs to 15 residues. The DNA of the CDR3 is TGTGCCAGCAGCGTAGATCCCACAGTTGAGAATGAGCAGTTCTTC. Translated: CASSVDPTVENEQFF.

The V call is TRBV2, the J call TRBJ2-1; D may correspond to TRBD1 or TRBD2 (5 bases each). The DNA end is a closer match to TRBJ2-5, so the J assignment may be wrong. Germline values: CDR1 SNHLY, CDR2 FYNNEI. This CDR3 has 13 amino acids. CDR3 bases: TGTGCCAGCATTCTAGGGACCTCGGGGACCCAGTACTTC. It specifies CASILGTSGTQYF.

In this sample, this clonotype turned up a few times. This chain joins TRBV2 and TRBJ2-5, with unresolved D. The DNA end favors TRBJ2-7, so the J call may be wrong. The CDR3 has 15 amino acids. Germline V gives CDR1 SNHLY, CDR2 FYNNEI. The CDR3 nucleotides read TGTGCCAGCAGTGAAGGATCCACATACCTCAACGAGCAGTACTTC. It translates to CASSEGSTYLNEQYF.

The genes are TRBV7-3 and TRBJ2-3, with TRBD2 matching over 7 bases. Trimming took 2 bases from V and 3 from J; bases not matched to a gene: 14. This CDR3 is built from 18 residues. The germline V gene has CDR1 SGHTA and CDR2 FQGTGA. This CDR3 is CASSLGVFDSGVTDTQYF. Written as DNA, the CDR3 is TGTGCCAGCAGCTTAGGCGTTTTCGACAGCGGGGTGACAGATACGCAGTATTTT.

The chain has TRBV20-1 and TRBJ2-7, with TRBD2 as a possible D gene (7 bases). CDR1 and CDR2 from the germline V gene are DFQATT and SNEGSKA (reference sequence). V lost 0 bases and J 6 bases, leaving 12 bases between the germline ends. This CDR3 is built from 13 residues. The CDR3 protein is CSAREGGLGEQYF. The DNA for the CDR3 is TGCAGTGCTAGAGAGGGGGGGCTGGGCGAGCAGTACTTC.

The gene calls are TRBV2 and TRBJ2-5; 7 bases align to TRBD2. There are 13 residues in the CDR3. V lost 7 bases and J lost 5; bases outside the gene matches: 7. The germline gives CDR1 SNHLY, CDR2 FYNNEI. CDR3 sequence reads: CASTEEGGETQYF. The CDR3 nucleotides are TGTGCCAGCACCGAGGAGGGAGGGGAGACCCAGTACTTC.

The CDR3 coding sequence is TGTGCCAGCAGTTACTCACCAGCGGGATTTCAGTTCTTC. Translating it yields CASSYSPAGFQFF. The chain recombines TRBV25-1 with TRBJ2-1; 7 bases fit TRBD2. This CDR3 is built from 13 residues. V trimming: 5 bases; J trimming: 13 bases; junction bases outside the gene matches: 11. In germline, CDR1 is MGHDK, CDR2 SYGVNS. The whole variable domain, filled in from reference TRBV25-1 and TRBJ2-1, reads EADIYQTPRYLVIGTGKKITLECSQTMGHDKMYWYQQDPGMELHLIHYSYGVNSTEKGDLSSESTVSRIRTEHFPLTLESARPSHTSQYLCASSYSPAGFQFFGPGTRLTVL.

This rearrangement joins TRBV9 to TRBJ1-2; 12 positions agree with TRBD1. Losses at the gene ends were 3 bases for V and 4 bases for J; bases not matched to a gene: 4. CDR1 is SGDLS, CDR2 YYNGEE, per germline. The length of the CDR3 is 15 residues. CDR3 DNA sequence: TGTGCCAGCAGCGACGGGACAGGGGGCGTCTATGGCTACACCTTC. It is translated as CASSDGTGGVYGYTF.

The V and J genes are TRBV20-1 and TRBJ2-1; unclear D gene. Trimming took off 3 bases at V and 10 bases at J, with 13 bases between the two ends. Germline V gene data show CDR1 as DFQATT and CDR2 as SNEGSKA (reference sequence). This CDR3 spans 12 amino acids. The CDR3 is CSARKARSEQFF. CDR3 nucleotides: TGCAGTGCTAGGAAAGCACGGAGCGAGCAGTTCTTC.

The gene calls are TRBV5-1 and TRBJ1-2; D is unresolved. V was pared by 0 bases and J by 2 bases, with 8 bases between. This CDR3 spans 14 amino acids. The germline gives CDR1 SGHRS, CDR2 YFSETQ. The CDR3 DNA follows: TGCGCCAGCAGCTTGGTGGCAGAGAACTATGGCTACACCTTC. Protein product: CASSLVAENYGYTF.

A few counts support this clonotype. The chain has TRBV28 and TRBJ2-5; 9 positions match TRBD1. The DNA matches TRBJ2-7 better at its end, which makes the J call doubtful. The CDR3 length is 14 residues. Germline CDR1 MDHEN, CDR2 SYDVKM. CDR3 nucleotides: TGTGCCAGCAGTTCCCGACAGGGGGGATACGAGCAGTACTTC. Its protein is CASSSRQGGYEQYF.

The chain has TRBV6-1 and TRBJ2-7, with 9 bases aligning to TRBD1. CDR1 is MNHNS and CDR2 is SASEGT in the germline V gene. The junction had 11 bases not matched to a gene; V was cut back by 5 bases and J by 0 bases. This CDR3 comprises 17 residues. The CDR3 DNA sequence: TGTGCCAGCAGTCCCAAAACAGGGGGCTCAAGCTCCTACGAGCAGTACTTC. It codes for CASSPKTGGSSSYEQYF.

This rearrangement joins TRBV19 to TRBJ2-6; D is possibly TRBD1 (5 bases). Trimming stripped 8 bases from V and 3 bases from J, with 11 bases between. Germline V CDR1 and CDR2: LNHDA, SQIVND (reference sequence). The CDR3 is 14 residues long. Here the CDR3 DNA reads TGTGCCAGTCGAGGACAAGGTGGGGCCAACGTCCTGACTTTC. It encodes CASRGQGGANVLTF.